This TCR beta chain comes out of a study of early T cells in non-severe SARS-CoV-2 infection (dated by TCRdb to about 2021). About the study as a whole: Because TCR sequencing was done on bulk RNA from unsorted whole blood, the alpha and beta chains could not be paired. Overall study outcomes, separate from this receptor: VDJdb matching was skewed toward anti-spike CD8 responses, so virus-specific expansions were likely underestimated and private and CD4 specificities were missed.

To prepare the library, 5' RACE was applied. The data were produced on a NextSeq 500. To correct for sequencing error and PCR bias, the TCR library protocol tagged individual cDNA molecules with unique molecular identifiers. Both TCR alpha and beta chains were sequenced, and tight co-correlation was observed between alpha and beta sequence abundances in each sample. The authors' analysis ran thus. Decombinator V4 was used to annotate TCR sequences for V gene, J gene and CDR3. Expanded TCRs were defined as changing significantly between any two time points under a Poisson model with p below 0.0001. TCR abundances were normalised to the total number of TCRs sequenced per sample and expressed as counts per million. MAIT TCRs were defined by TRAV1-2 paired with TRAJ12, TRAJ20 or TRAJ33, and iNKT TCRs by TRAV10 paired with TRAJ18. VDJdb, accessed 1 November 2021, was searched for CMV, EBV and SARS-CoV-2 annotated TCRs, with TCRs annotated for multiple antigens excluded. Using fastp trimming at Q25 and MiXCR clonotype assembly, TCRdb reanalyzed the public sequencing data and kept in-frame beta chains. CDR3 protein duplicates are merged, each entry listing the most common genes and DNA. In this record, the V and J calls reflect TCRdb's handling and not the investigators' own analysis. The sample includes roughly 110,000 distinct CDR3 sequences, with over 8.5% observed a single time. The top ten clones comprise under 9% of the sample.

A case-control design nested within a healthcare worker cohort in London, UK, was used, with weekly nasopharyngeal swab PCR tests and blood sampling performed. Between 23 and 31 March 2020, the week of the UK lockdown, healthcare workers were enrolled and then followed up weekly for as long as 16 weeks. There are a few counts of this clonotype. It lacks a known antigen. No quality values exist for individual bases; no much larger clone is one base distant. The CDR3 has 12 amino acids, counting the end cysteine and phenylalanine. The sequence is cut down to CDR3 DNA, 36 bases in frame from base 1. Cut back by 5 bases and 16 bases, the V and J ends lie 17 bases apart. The germline V gene yields MNHEY for CDR1 and SVGEGT for CDR2.

The V gene is TRBV6-2 or TRBV6-3 and the J gene is TRBJ2-2; the D region possibly corresponds to TRBD2 (6 bases align). Source material: whole blood. The sequence was collected from an adult who was a healthcare worker with PCR-confirmed SARS-CoV-2 infection or an uninfected control (not recorded which). This receptor carries the CDR3 CASSGDSWYAFF. The base sequence is TGTGCCAGCAGTGGGGACTCCTGGTACGCGTTTTTT.